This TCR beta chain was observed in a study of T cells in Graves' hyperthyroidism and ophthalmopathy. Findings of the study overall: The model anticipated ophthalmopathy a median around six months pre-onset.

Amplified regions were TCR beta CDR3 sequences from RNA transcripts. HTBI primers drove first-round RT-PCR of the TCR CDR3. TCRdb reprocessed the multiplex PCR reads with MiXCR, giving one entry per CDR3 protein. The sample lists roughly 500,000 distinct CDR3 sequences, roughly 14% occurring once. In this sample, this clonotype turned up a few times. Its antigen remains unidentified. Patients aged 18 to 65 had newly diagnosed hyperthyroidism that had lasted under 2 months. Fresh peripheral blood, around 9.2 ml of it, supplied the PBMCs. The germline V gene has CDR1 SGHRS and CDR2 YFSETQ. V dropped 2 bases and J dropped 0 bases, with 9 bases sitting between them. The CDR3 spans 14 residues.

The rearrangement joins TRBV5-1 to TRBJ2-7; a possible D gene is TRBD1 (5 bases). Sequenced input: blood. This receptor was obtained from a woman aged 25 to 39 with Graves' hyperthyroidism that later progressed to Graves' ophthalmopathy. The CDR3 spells CASSFDSVSYEQYF. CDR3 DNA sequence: TGCGCCAGCAGCTTTGACAGTGTCTCCTACGAGCAGTACTTC.